The present T cell receptor beta chain was sequenced within a study of blood T cell repertoires in COVID-19. The overall study: COVID-19 samples from acute and convalescent phases originated in the United States, Italy and Spain.

Trimming left V 4 bases short and J 4 bases short, with 10 bases between. This CDR3 contains 14 residues. The germline CDR1 and CDR2 sequences are LGHDT and YNNKEL (reference sequence). Under the authors' procedure: By means of reference gene primer amplification, nucleated cell counts were estimated. Sequencing was performed with immunoSEQ multiplex PCR; in TCRdb, only in-frame clones are kept and a portion is missing. V, J and clone size were drawn from that table, and D and trimming were deduced from the DNA. The sample consists of some 320,000 clones, roughly 85% of them appearing once. The sequenced sample was peripheral blood. This TCR was recovered from a human donor in a cohort sampled during active COVID-19. This chain uses TRBV3-1 (or the pseudogene TRBV3-2) with TRBJ2-2; D gene uncertain. The CDR3 region is CASSLSTGTGELFF. CDR3 DNA sequence: TGTGCCAGCAGCCTCTCGACGGGCACCGGGGAGCTGTTTTTT.